This T cell receptor beta chain was documented in a study of metastatic and nonmetastatic thyroid tumors. About the research overall: From malignant and benign thyroid patients, repertoires in blood and in tumor or nodule tissue were compared. Findings of the study overall: Reported TCR beta diversity, measured in blood and tumor, was significantly higher for malignant thyroid tumors than for benign nodules.

Trimming took 1 base from V and 6 from J, leaving 17 bases between them. Germline loops: CDR1 SGHNT, CDR2 YYREEE (reference sequence). The CDR3 is 15 residues long. Of note for this clone: Its specificity is unknown.

No treatment had been given to any patient before thyroid surgery. TCRdb re-analyzed the PCR reads using MiXCR. The data contain some 38,000 clones, around 20% of them singletons. This receptor was obtained from a female donor with papillary thyroid cancer or a benign thyroid nodule (not recorded which). Some clones in this sample may be carry-over from other donors' samples. The chain carries TRBV5-4 and TRBJ2-7; the D gene is possibly TRBD1 (6 bases). The material sequenced was blood. DNA for the CDR3: TGTGCCAGCAGCTTGAATCGGGCAGGGGTCCGCGAGCAGTACTTC. Its translation is CASSLNRAGVREQYF. Based on the CDR3 plus reference TRBV5-4 and TRBJ2-7, the full variable domain is ETGVTQSPTHLIKTRGQQVTLRCSSQSGHNTVSWYQQALGQGPQFIFQYYREEENGRGNFPPRFSGLQFPNYSSELNVNALELDDSALYLCASSLNRAGVREQYFGPGTRLTVT.